Listed below are T cell receptor beta chains from one sample, sequenced in a study of human T cells and chemical hapten exposure. MiXCR, run by TCRdb on the RACE reads, gives a single entry per CDR3 protein. The sample lists over 300,000 distinct CDR3 sequences, less than 6.5% occurring once. The sample was whole blood, taken in connection with sensitization to the hapten diphenylcyclopropenone (DPC). These receptors came from a woman aged 50 to 60 with alopecia areata. Some clones in this sample may be carry-over from other donors' samples. The CDR3 runs from the conserved cysteine through the conserved F or W. The D gene is left open where the match is weak. Some rows have no size entry. The others give once, few or many, or a class for an expanded clone.

CDR3 DNA: TGTGCCAGCAGGGTGACAGGGGAGGTTGAGCAGTTCTTC
CDR3 protein: CASRVTGEVEQFF
J gene: TRBJ2-1
V gene: TRBV6-2/TRBV6-3
clone size: many
D gene: TRBD1

CDR3 DNA: TGTGCCACCAGCAGAGATGGGGTGGGTGGCAGCGCTGAAGCTTTCTTT
CDR3 protein: CATSRDGVGGSAEAFF
J gene: TRBJ1-1
V gene: TRBV15
clone size: -
D gene: -

CDR3 DNA: TGTGCCATCAGTGAGTCCGGGACTTTCAACACAGATACGCAGTATTTT
CDR3 protein: CAISESGTFNTDTQYF
J gene: TRBJ2-3
V gene: TRBV10-3
clone size: -
D gene: -

CDR3 DNA: TGTGCCAGCAGTTTCCCCAGGGGGCGGAGGATCGGAGCTTTCTTT
CDR3 protein: CASSFPRGRRIGAFF
J gene: TRBJ1-1
V gene: TRBV6-2/TRBV6-3
clone size: many
D gene: TRBD1

CDR3 DNA: TGTGCCAGCAGCGTAGTGGACAGGGGGAATTCACCCCTCCACTTT
CDR3 protein: CASSVVDRGNSPLHF
J gene: TRBJ1-6
V gene: TRBV9
clone size: -
D gene: TRBD1

CDR3 DNA: TGTGCCAGCAGCTTAGGTCGCCAGATCCATGAAGCTTTCTTT
CDR3 protein: CASSLGRQIHEAFF
J gene: TRBJ1-1
V gene: TRBV11-2
clone size: -
D gene: -

CDR3 DNA: TGTGCCAGCAGCTTAAGGGCGGCCGGGGAGCTGTTTTTT
CDR3 protein: CASSLRAAGELFF
J gene: TRBJ2-2
V gene: TRBV7-2
clone size: many
D gene: -

CDR3 DNA: TGTGCCAGCAGCCGAGGGTCCAACGAGCAGTACTTC
CDR3 protein: CASSRGSNEQYF
J gene: TRBJ2-7
V gene: TRBV11-2
clone size: many
D gene: -

CDR3 DNA: TGCAGTGCTAGACCAGGGGTCTACGAGCAGTACTTC
CDR3 protein: CSARPGVYEQYF
J gene: TRBJ2-7
V gene: TRBV20-1
clone size: many
D gene: -

CDR3 DNA: TGTGCCAGTGGCCCTTCCTACGGGGGGGCAGTAGCTGGGGCCAACGTCCTGACTTTC
CDR3 protein: CASGPSYGGAVAGANVLTF
J gene: TRBJ2-6
V gene: TRBV19
clone size: -
D gene: TRBD2

CDR3 DNA: TGTGCCAGCAGTTACGTAGGGGTCTCCTACAATGAGCAGTTCTTC
CDR3 protein: CASSYVGVSYNEQFF
J gene: TRBJ2-1
V gene: TRBV6-5
clone size: many
D gene: -

CDR3 DNA: TGTGCCAGCAGAGTGGACAGGGCCACCGGGGAGCTGTTTTTT
CDR3 protein: CASRVDRATGELFF
J gene: TRBJ2-2
V gene: TRBV6-5
clone size: few
D gene: TRBD1

CDR3 DNA: TGTGCCAGCAGCCCCGAAGCCGAGACTACCTGGGTTAAGACCCAGTACTTC
CDR3 protein: CASSPEAETTWVKTQYF
J gene: TRBJ2-5
V gene: TRBV7-9
clone size: many
D gene: -

CDR3 DNA: TGTGCCAGCAGCAGATTGGACAGGGTGATCTGGGCCAACGTCCTGACTTTC
CDR3 protein: CASSRLDRVIWANVLTF
J gene: TRBJ2-6
V gene: TRBV7-9
clone size: many
D gene: TRBD1

CDR3 DNA: TGTGCCAGCAGCGTAGCTGATCTTCCGGGGACAGGGAGCACAGATACGCAGTATTTT
CDR3 protein: CASSVADLPGTGSTDTQYF
J gene: TRBJ2-3
V gene: TRBV9
clone size: many
D gene: TRBD1

CDR3 DNA: TGTGCCAGCAGGCTGGAGTTCTTCTCTGGGGAGACCCAGTACTTC
CDR3 protein: CASRLEFFSGETQYF
J gene: TRBJ2-5
V gene: TRBV28
clone size: -
D gene: -

CDR3 DNA: TGTGCCAGCAGAAAAACCCGGGACAGGCGGACCGGGGAGCTGTTTTTT
CDR3 protein: CASRKTRDRRTGELFF
J gene: TRBJ2-2
V gene: TRBV6-5
clone size: -
D gene: TRBD1

CDR3 DNA: TGTGCCACCAGCAGAGCGGGGGACACTAATCAGCCCCAGCATTTT
CDR3 protein: CATSRAGDTNQPQHF
J gene: TRBJ1-5
V gene: TRBV15
clone size: -
D gene: -

CDR3 DNA: TGTGCCAGCAGTTACTCGGGGCTAGATCTTAGGGAGCAGTACTTC
CDR3 protein: CASSYSGLDLREQYF
J gene: TRBJ2-7
V gene: TRBV6-5
clone size: many
D gene: -

CDR3 DNA: TGTGCCAGCAGTTACCATACAGGGGCCCCCTCTGAAGCTTTCTTT
CDR3 protein: CASSYHTGAPSEAFF
J gene: TRBJ1-1
V gene: TRBV6-5
clone size: many
D gene: TRBD1

CDR3 DNA: TGTGCCATCGGAGCGGGAGCATCCTACAATGAGCAGTTCTTC
CDR3 protein: CAIGAGASYNEQFF
J gene: TRBJ2-1
V gene: TRBV10-3
clone size: -
D gene: TRBD2

CDR3 DNA: TGTGCCTGGAGTGTACAGACGTCCCGAATTCCCTCTGGAAACACCATATATTTT
CDR3 protein: CAWSVQTSRIPSGNTIYF
J gene: TRBJ1-3
V gene: TRBV30
clone size: few
D gene: -

CDR3 DNA: TGTGCCAGCAGCCACGACGGGACGGGCGGTGAGCAGTACTTC
CDR3 protein: CASSHDGTGGEQYF
J gene: TRBJ2-7
V gene: TRBV7-6
clone size: many
D gene: -

CDR3 DNA: TGTGCCAGCAATCAATCAGGGGTAGATCAGCCCCAGCATTTT
CDR3 protein: CASNQSGVDQPQHF
J gene: TRBJ1-5
V gene: TRBV6-5
clone size: -
D gene: -

CDR3 DNA: TGTGCCAGCAGCCCCGGACAGGGCAACACAGATACGCAGTATTTT
CDR3 protein: CASSPGQGNTDTQYF
J gene: TRBJ2-3
V gene: TRBV3-1
clone size: many
D gene: TRBD1

CDR3 DNA: TGTGCCAGCAGCGTAGTCGGCGGGGGGAGATCCAATGAGCAGTTCTTC
CDR3 protein: CASSVVGGGRSNEQFF
J gene: TRBJ2-1
V gene: TRBV9
clone size: many
D gene: TRBD2

CDR3 DNA: TGTGCCAGCAGTCACCCGGGACAGTCCTCCTACGAGCAGTACTTC
CDR3 protein: CASSHPGQSSYEQYF
J gene: TRBJ2-7
V gene: TRBV12-3/TRBV12-4
clone size: -
D gene: TRBD1

CDR3 DNA: TGTGCCTGGAGTGAAGGGGACTGGTACAATGAGCAGTTCTTC
CDR3 protein: CAWSEGDWYNEQFF
J gene: TRBJ2-1
V gene: TRBV30
clone size: few
D gene: -

CDR3 DNA: TGTGCCAGCAGCCAAGCTGAAAACACTGAAGCTTTCTTT
CDR3 protein: CASSQAENTEAFF
J gene: TRBJ1-1
V gene: TRBV3-1
clone size: many
D gene: -

CDR3 DNA: TGCGCCAGCACCTACCAGGGACAGAGCACAGATACGCAGTATTTT
CDR3 protein: CASTYQGQSTDTQYF
J gene: TRBJ2-3
V gene: TRBV5-1
clone size: many
D gene: TRBD1

CDR3 DNA: TGTGCCAGCAGCTTGACTCAGGGGCCCGGGGAGCTGTTTTTT
CDR3 protein: CASSLTQGPGELFF
J gene: TRBJ2-2
V gene: TRBV5-6
clone size: many
D gene: -

CDR3 DNA: TGTGCCAGCAGAGGGGGCGCTGAGCAGTTCTTC
CDR3 protein: CASRGGAEQFF
J gene: TRBJ2-1
V gene: TRBV12-3/TRBV12-4
clone size: many
D gene: TRBD1

CDR3 DNA: -
CDR3 protein: CASSSSSGRVGDQPQHF
J gene: TRBJ1-5
V gene: TRBV28
clone size: many
D gene: -

CDR3 DNA: TGTGCCAGCAGCCACCCTAGCGGGAGTCGGGATGAGCAGTTCTTC
CDR3 protein: CASSHPSGSRDEQFF
J gene: TRBJ2-1
V gene: TRBV13
clone size: many
D gene: TRBD2

CDR3 DNA: TGCAGCGTTTCCTCTAGCCCAGGGGGCTACGAGCAGTACTTC
CDR3 protein: CSVSSSPGGYEQYF
J gene: TRBJ2-7
V gene: TRBV29-1
clone size: many
D gene: TRBD1

CDR3 DNA: TGTGCCAGCAGTTACGGCAGGGAGAAAGATACGCAGTATTTT
CDR3 protein: CASSYGREKDTQYF
J gene: TRBJ2-3
V gene: TRBV6-5
clone size: -
D gene: -

CDR3 DNA: TGCGCCAGCAGCCCCTCGGACTCTCTTTCCTACGAGCAGTACTTC
CDR3 protein: CASSPSDSLSYEQYF
J gene: TRBJ2-7
V gene: TRBV4-1
clone size: many
D gene: -

CDR3 DNA: TGTGCCAGCAGCTTAGGGGAGGTTGGAAACACCATATATTTT
CDR3 protein: CASSLGEVGNTIYF
J gene: TRBJ1-3
V gene: TRBV7-9
clone size: few
D gene: -

CDR3 DNA: TGTGCCAGCAGTTCTACAGGGGGCGGTGGCTACACCTTC
CDR3 protein: CASSSTGGGGYTF
J gene: TRBJ1-2
V gene: TRBV6-5
clone size: few
D gene: TRBD1

CDR3 DNA: TGTGCCAGCAGCAAAGGGTTAAATCAGCCCCAGCATTTT
CDR3 protein: CASSKGLNQPQHF
J gene: TRBJ1-5
V gene: TRBV21-1
clone size: few
D gene: -

CDR3 DNA: TGTGCCAGTGGGACAGGGTTAGGAAACATTCAGTACTTC
CDR3 protein: CASGTGLGNIQYF
J gene: TRBJ2-4
V gene: TRBV5-6
clone size: many
D gene: TRBD1

CDR3 DNA: TGTGCCAGCGGCGGACAGGGGAGTACTGGGGCCAACGTCCTGACTTTC
CDR3 protein: CASGGQGSTGANVLTF
J gene: TRBJ2-6
V gene: TRBV25-1
clone size: -
D gene: TRBD1

CDR3 DNA: TGTGCCAGCAGCTTTGTAGCGGGGGGCACCGGGGAGCTGTTTTTT
CDR3 protein: CASSFVAGGTGELFF
J gene: TRBJ2-2
V gene: TRBV7-2
clone size: many
D gene: TRBD2

CDR3 DNA: TGTGCCAGCAGTTTGTGGCGGGAATACAATGAGCAGTTCTTC
CDR3 protein: CASSLWREYNEQFF
J gene: TRBJ2-1
V gene: TRBV28
clone size: many
D gene: -

CDR3 DNA: TGTGCCAGCAGGGCCCTTGCTGGAAACACCATATATTTT
CDR3 protein: CASRALAGNTIYF
J gene: TRBJ1-3
V gene: TRBV2
clone size: few
D gene: -

CDR3 DNA: TGTGCCAGCACCCTCATGACAGGAGACACTGAAGCTTTCTTT
CDR3 protein: CASTLMTGDTEAFF
J gene: TRBJ1-1
V gene: TRBV7-9
clone size: few
D gene: -

CDR3 DNA: TGTGCCAGCAGTGACATGAGCGGGAACACCGGGGAGCTGTTTTTT
CDR3 protein: CASSDMSGNTGELFF
J gene: TRBJ2-2
V gene: TRBV25-1
clone size: many
D gene: -

CDR3 DNA: TGTGCCAGCAGTTTAAAGACTAGCGGGAGGTACGAGCAGTACTTC
CDR3 protein: CASSLKTSGRYEQYF
J gene: TRBJ2-7
V gene: TRBV27
clone size: -
D gene: TRBD2

CDR3 DNA: TGTGCCAGCAGCTCCCCTGGGACTAGCGGGGGATACGAGCAGTACTTC
CDR3 protein: CASSSPGTSGGYEQYF
J gene: TRBJ2-7
V gene: TRBV5-6
clone size: -
D gene: TRBD2

CDR3 DNA: TGTGCCAGCAGGTTTCCAGGGGGCGCGGGCACTGAAGCTTTCTTT
CDR3 protein: CASRFPGGAGTEAFF
J gene: TRBJ1-1
V gene: TRBV7-2
clone size: -
D gene: TRBD1

CDR3 DNA: TGTGCCAGCAGTCAACGACAGGGGATCTCGCGTCAGCCCCAGCATTTT
CDR3 protein: CASSQRQGISRQPQHF
J gene: TRBJ1-5
V gene: TRBV28
clone size: few
D gene: TRBD1

CDR3 DNA: TGTGCCAGCTTGATTAACAGGGTGCCAGAGACCCAGTACTTC
CDR3 protein: CASLINRVPETQYF
J gene: TRBJ2-5
V gene: TRBV18
clone size: -
D gene: -

CDR3 DNA: TGCGCCAGCAGACAGGGCAGGGAATATGGCTACACCTTC
CDR3 protein: CASRQGREYGYTF
J gene: TRBJ1-2
V gene: TRBV10-2
clone size: many
D gene: -

CDR3 DNA: TGCAGCGTTGAAGGACAGGGGACTAACAACTATGGCTACACCTTC
CDR3 protein: CSVEGQGTNNYGYTF
J gene: TRBJ1-2
V gene: TRBV29-1
clone size: -
D gene: TRBD1